This T cell receptor beta chain originates from a study of OX40 agonist ivuxolimab in advanced cancers. Overall study: From about 23 to 85 years was the age range, with a mean of 60 years, and around 83% were male. Three patients, one with hepatocellular carcinoma and two with cutaneous melanoma, responded partially.

Whole-study results and caveats: Researchers did not establish what antigens the expanded peripheral T cells target.

Germline-derived CDR1 and CDR2 are PRHDT and FYEKMQ (reference sequence). Trimming removed 5 bases from V and 4 bases from J; junction bases left unmatched: 12. The CDR3 sequence is 17 residues long. Measured with immunoSEQ multiplex PCR; TCRdb has only the in-frame clones, and not every one. The sample yields around 140,000 clones, over 75% seen once. About this clone itself: Its antigen is as yet unknown.

The gene calls are TRBV13 and TRBJ1-2, with 11 bases that match TRBD1. The source is an adult with an advanced solid tumor such as melanoma, head and neck, liver or kidney cancer. The sequences come from CD4+ or CD8+ T cells sorted from blood, collected in a trial of the OX40 agonist ivuxolimab. The CDR3 loop reads CASSPGQGAFSSYGYTF. The DNA for the CDR3 is TGTGCCAGCAGCCCCGGACAGGGGGCCTTTTCGAGCTATGGCTACACCTTC. Using reference TRBV13 and TRBJ1-2 for the parts outside the CDR3, the full variable domain is AAGVIQSPRHLIKEKRETATLKCYPIPRHDTVYWYQQGPGQDPQFLISFYEKMQSDKGSIPDRFSAQQFSDYHSELNMSSLELGDSALYFCASSPGQGAFSSYGYTFGSGTRLTVV.